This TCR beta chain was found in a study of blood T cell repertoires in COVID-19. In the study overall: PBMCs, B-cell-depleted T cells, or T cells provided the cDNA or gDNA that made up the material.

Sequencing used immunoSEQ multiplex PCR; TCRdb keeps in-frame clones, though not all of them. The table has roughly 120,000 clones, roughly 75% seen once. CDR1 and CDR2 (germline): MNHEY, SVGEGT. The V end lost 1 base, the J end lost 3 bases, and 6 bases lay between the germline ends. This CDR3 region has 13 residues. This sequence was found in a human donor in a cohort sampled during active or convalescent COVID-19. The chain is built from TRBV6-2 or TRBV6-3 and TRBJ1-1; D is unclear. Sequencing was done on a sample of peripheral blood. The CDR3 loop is CASSYWRDTEAFF. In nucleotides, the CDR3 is TGTGCCAGCAGTTACTGGCGGGACACTGAAGCTTTCTTT.